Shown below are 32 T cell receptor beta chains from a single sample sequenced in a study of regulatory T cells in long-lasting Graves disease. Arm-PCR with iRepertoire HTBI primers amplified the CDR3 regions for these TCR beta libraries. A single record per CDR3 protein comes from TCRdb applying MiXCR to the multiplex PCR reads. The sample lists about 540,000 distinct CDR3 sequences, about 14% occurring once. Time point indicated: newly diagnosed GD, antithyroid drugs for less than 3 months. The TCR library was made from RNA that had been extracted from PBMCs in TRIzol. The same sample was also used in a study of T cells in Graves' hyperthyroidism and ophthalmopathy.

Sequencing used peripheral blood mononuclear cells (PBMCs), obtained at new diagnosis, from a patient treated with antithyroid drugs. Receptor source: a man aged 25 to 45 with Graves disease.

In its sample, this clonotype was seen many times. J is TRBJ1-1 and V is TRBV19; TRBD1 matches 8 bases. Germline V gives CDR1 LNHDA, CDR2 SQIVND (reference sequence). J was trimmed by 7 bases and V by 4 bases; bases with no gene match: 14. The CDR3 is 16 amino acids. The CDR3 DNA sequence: TGTGCCAGTAGTACTCACCTGGGCAGGGGGCTAGGTGAAGCTTTCTTT. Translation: CASSTHLGRGLGEAFF.

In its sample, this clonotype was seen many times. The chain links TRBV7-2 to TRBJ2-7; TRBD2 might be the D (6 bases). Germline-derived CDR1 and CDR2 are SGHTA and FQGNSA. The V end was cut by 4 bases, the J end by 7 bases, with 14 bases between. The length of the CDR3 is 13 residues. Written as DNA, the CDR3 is TGTGCCAGCAGCTCCTCCATGGGGGGAGAGCAGTACTTC. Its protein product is CASSSSMGGEQYF.

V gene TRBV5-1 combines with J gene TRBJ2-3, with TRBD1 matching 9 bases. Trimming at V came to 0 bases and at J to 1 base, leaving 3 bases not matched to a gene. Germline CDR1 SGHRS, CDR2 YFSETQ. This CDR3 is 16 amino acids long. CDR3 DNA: TGCGCCAGCAGCTTGGAGTGGACAGGGGGCACAGATACGCAGTATTTT. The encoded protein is CASSLEWTGGTDTQYF.

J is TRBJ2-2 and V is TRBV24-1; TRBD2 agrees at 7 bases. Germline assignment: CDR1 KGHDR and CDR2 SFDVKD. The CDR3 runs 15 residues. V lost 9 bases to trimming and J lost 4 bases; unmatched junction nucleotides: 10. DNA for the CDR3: TGTGCCACCGAACCCCCTAGCGGACCCACCGGGGAGCTGTTTTTT. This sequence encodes CATEPPSGPTGELFF.

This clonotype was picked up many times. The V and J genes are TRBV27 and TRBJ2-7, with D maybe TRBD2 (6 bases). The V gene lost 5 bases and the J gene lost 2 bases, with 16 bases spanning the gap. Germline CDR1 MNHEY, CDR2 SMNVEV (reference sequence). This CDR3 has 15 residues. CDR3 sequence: CASSPRLGGPYEQYF. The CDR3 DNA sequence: TGTGCCAGCAGTCCTAGACTAGGAGGTCCCTACGAGCAGTACTTC.

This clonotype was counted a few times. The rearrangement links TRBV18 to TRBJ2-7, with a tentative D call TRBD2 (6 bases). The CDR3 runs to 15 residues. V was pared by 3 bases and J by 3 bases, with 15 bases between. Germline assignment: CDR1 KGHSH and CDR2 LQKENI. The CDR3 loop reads CASSPNAGSFYEQYF. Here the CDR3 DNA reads TGTGCCAGCTCACCTAATGCGGGATCGTTCTACGAGCAGTACTTC.

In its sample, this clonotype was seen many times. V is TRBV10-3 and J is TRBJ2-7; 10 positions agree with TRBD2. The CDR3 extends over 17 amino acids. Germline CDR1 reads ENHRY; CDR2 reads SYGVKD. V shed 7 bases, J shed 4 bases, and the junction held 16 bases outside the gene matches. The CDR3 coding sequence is TGTGCCATCACCCGGAGTCTAAAAGCGGGAGGGATATACGAGCAGTACTTC. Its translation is CAITRSLKAGGIYEQYF.

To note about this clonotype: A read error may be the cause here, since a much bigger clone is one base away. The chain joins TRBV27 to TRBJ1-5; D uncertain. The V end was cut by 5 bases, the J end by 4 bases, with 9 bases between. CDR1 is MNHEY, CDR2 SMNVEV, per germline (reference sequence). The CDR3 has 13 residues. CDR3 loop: CASSHTFNQPQHF. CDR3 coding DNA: TGTGCCAGCAGTCACACCTTTAATCAGCCCCAGCATTTT.

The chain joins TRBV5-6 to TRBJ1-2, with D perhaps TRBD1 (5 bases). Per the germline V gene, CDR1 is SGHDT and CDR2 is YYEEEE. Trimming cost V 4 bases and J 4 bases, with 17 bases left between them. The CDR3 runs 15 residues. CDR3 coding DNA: TGTGCCAGCAGCGGCGGGGCGGGACTGAGCTATGGCTACACCTTC. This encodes CASSGGAGLSYGYTF.

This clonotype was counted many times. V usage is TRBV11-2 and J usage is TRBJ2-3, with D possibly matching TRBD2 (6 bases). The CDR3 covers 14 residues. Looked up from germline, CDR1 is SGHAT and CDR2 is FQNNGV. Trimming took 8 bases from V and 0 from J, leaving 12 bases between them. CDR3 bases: TGTGCCAGCGCGAGCGGGTCTAGCACAGATACGCAGTATTTT. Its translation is CASASGSSTDTQYF.

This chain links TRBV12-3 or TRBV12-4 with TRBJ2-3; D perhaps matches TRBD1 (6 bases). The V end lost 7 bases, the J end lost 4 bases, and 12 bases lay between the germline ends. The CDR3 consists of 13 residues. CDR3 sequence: CASISGQSDTQYF. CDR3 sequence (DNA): TGTGCCAGCATCTCGGGACAATCAGATACGCAGTATTTT.

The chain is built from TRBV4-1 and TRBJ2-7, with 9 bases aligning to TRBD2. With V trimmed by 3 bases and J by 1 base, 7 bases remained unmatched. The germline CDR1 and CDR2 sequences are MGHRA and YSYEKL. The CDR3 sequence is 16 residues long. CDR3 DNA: TGCGCCAGCAGCCAGCTAGCGGGAATTCCTTCCTACGAGCAGTACTTC. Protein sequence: CASSQLAGIPSYEQYF.

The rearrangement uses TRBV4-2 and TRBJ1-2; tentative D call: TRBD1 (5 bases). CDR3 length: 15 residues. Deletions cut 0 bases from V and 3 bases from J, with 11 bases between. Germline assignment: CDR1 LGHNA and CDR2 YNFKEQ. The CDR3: CASSQEATGYYGYTF. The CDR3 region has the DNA TGTGCCAGCAGCCAAGAAGCCACAGGTTACTATGGCTACACCTTC.

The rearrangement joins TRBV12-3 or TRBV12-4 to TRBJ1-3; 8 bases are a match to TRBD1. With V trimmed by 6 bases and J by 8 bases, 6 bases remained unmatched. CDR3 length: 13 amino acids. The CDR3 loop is CASSWTGTDTIYF. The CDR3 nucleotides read TGTGCCAGCAGCTGGACAGGGACCGACACCATATATTTT.

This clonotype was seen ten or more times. The CDR3 is CASSPRTSNEQFF. CDR3 DNA sequence: TGTGCCAGTAGTCCAAGGACTAGCAATGAGCAGTTCTTC. The rearrangement joins TRBV19 to TRBJ2-1; 7 bases map to TRBD2. The CDR3 runs to 13 residues. Losses at the gene ends were 5 bases for V and 6 bases for J; bases not matched to a gene: 4. In germline, CDR1 is LNHDA, CDR2 SQIVND (reference sequence).

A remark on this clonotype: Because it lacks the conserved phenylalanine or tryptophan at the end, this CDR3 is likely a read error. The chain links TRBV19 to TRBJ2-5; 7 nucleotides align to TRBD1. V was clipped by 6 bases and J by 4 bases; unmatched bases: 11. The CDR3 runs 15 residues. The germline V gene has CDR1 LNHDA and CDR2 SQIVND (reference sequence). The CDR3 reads CASSLTPTGLETQYS. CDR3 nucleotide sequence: TGTGCCAGTAGCCTCACCCCGACAGGGCTAGAGACCCAGTACTCC.

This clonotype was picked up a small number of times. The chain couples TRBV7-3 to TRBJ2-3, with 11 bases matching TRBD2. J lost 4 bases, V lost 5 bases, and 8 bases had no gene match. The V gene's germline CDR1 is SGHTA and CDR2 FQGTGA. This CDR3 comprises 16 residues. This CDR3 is CASSEEGTSGSDTQYF. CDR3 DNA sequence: TGTGCCAGCAGCGAGGAAGGGACTAGCGGTTCAGATACGCAGTATTTT.

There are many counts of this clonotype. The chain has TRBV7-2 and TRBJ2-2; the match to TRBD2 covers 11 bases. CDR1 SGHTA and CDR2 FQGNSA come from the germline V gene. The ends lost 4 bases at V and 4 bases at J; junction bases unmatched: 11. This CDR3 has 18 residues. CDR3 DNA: TGTGCCAGCAGCTACGGGACTAGCGGATGGCGTTCCACCGGGGAGCTGTTTTTT. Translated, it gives CASSYGTSGWRSTGELFF.

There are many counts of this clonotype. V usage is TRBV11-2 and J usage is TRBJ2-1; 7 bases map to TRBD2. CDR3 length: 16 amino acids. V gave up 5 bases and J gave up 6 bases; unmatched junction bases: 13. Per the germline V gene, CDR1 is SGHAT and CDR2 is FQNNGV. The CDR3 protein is CASSPLRAGVSNEQFF. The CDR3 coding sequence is TGTGCCAGCAGCCCGTTAAGGGCGGGAGTATCCAATGAGCAGTTCTTC.

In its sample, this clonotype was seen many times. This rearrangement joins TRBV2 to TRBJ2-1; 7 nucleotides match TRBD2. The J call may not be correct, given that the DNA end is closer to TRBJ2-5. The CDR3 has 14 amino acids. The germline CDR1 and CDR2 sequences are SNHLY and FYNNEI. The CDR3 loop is CASSDLLAEETQYF. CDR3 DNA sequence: TGTGCCAGCAGTGATCTTCTAGCGGAGGAGACCCAGTACTTC.

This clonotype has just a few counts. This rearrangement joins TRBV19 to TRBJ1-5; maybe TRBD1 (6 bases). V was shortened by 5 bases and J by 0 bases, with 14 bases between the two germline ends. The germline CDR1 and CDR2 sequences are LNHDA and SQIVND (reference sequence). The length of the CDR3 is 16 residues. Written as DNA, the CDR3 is TGTGCCAGTAGTGGTGGGGGCACCTATAGCAATCAGCCCCAGCATTTT. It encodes CASSGGGTYSNQPQHF.

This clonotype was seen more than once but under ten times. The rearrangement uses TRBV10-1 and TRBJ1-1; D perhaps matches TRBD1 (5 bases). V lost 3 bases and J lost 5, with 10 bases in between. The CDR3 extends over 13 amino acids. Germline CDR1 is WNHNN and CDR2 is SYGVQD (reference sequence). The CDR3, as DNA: TGCGCCAGCAGTGAAGGAGGGGAAACTGAAGCTTTCTTT. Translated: CASSEGGETEAFF.

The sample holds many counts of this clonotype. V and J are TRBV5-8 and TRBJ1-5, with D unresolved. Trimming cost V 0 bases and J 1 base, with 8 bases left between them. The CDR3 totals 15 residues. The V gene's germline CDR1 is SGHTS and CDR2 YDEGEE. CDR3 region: CASSLGVQSNQPQHF. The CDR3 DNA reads TGTGCCAGCAGCTTGGGAGTACAGAGCAATCAGCCCCAGCATTTT.

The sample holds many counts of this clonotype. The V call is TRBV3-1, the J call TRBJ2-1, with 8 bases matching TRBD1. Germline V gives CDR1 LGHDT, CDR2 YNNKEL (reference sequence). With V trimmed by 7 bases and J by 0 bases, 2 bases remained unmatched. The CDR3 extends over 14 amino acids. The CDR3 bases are TGTGCCAGCAACACAGGGGGCTCCTACAATGAGCAGTTCTTC. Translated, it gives CASNTGGSYNEQFF.

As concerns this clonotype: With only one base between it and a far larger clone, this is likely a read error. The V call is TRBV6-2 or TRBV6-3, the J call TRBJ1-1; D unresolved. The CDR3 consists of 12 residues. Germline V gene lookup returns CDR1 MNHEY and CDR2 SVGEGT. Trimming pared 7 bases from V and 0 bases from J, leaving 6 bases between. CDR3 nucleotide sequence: TGTGCCAGCATCCGAGTGAACACTGAAGCTTTCTTT. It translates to CASIRVNTEAFF.

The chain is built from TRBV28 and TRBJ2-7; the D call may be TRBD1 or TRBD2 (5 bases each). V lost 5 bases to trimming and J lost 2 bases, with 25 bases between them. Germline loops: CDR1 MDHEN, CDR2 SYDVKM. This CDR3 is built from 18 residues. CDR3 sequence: CASSPQPSGTGFTYEQYF. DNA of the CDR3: TGTGCCAGCAGTCCACAACCCTCCGGGACGGGGTTCACCTACGAGCAGTACTTC. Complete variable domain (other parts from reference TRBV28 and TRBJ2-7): DVKVTQSSRYLVKRTGEKVFLECVQDMDHENMFWYRQDPGLGLRLIYFSYDVKMKEKGDIPEGYSVSREKKERFSLILESASTNQTSMYLCASSPQPSGTGFTYEQYFGPGTRLTVT.

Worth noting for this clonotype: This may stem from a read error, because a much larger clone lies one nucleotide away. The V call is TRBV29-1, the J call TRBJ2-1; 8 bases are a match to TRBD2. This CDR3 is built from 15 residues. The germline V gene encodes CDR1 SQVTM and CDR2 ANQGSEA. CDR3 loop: CSVPPRAGAYNGQFF. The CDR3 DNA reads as TGCAGCGTACCTCCCCGAGCGGGAGCTTACAATGGGCAGTTCTTC.

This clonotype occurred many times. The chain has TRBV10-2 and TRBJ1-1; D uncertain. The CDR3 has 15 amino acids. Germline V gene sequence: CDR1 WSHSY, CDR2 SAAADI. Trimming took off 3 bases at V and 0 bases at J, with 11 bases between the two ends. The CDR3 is CASSEFRRMNTEAFF. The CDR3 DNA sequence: TGCGCCAGCAGTGAATTTCGACGGATGAACACTGAAGCTTTCTTT.

This chain's CDR3 is CASGLQGGTEAFF. In DNA, the CDR3 is TGTGCCAGTGGCCTACAGGGAGGAACTGAAGCTTTCTTT. The chain uses TRBV19 and TRBJ1-1; D possibly corresponds to TRBD1 (6 bases). Per germline, CDR1 LNHDA and CDR2 SQIVND (reference sequence). There are 13 residues in the CDR3. V was cut by 8 bases and J by 5 bases, with 15 bases left in between.

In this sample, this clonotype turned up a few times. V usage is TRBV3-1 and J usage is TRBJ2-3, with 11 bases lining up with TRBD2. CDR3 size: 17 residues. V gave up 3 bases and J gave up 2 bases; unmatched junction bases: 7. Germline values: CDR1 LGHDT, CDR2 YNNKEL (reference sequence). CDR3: CASSQGTSGIFTDTQYF. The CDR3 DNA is TGTGCCAGCAGCCAGGGGACTAGCGGAATATTCACAGATACGCAGTATTTT.

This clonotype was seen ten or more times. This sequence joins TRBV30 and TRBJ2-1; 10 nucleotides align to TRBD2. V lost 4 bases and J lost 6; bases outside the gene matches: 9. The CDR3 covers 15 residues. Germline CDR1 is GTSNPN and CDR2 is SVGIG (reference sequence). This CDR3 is CAWNPSASGSNEQFF. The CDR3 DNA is TGTGCCTGGAACCCATCGGCTAGCGGGAGCAATGAGCAGTTCTTC.

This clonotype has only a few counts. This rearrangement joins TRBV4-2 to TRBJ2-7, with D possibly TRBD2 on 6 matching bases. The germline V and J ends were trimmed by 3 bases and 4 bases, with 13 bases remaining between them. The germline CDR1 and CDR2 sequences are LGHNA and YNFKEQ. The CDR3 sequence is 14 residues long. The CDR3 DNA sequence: TGTGCCAGCAGCCAGGGCGGGGCCCTTTACGAGCAGTACTTC. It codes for CASSQGGALYEQYF.